This T cell receptor (beta chain) was sequenced in a study of control samples from healthy donors and cancer patients (TCRdb year 2020). Notes on this clone: No antigen is known for it. No base qualities exist here, and no much larger clone lies one base off it.

The receptor library was made with the immunoSEQ multiplex PCR assay. What TCRdb holds here is the immuneACCESS table cut down to in-frame rearrangements. Part of the clones is not present; checked against another copy, under half of the missing clones reflect an unresolved V gene, and the others are unexplained. Counted in this sample were roughly 130,000 clones; about nine tenths of them appeared once. Clones ranked in the top ten supply roughly 2.5% of the sample. V lost 0 bases and J lost 5 bases, and the count of bases not matched to a germline gene is 4. The CDR1 and CDR2 encoded by the germline V gene are MNHEY and SVGAGI. The CDR3 contains 16 residues, cysteine and phenylalanine counted. CDR3 DNA is the only sequence kept; it has 48 bases, read in frame from the first base.

In this chain, TRBV6-5 is recombined with TRBJ1-6, and 7 bases in between align with TRBD1. The sequence derives from a man aged 18 to 29 in good health. The specimen was blood. CDR3 sequence: CASSYSTGAHNSPLHF. The nucleotide sequence reads as follows: TGTGCCAGCAGTTACTCTACAGGGGCCCATAATTCACCCCTCCACTTT.